A selection of T cell receptor beta chains follows, all from one sample in a study of OX40 agonist ivuxolimab in advanced cancers. Clones were sequenced by immunoSEQ multiplex PCR, and TCRdb holds only the in-frame ones, with some missing. The sample holds about 13,000 clones, about 78% seen once. The material sequenced was CD4+ or CD8+ T cells sorted from blood, taken in a trial of the OX40 agonist ivuxolimab. Every receptor here comes from an adult with an advanced solid tumor such as melanoma, head and neck, liver or kidney cancer. The CDR3 runs from the conserved cysteine through the conserved F or W. A D gene is named only where the DNA matches it firmly. Size values are once, few and many counts, or a class for expanded clones, and some rows have none.

clone size | D gene | J gene | V gene | CDR3 DNA | CDR3 protein
NA | NA | TRBJ2-3 | TRBV5-1 | TGCGCCAGCAGCCTGGGTCAAAGCACAGATACGCAGTATTTT | CASSLGQSTDTQYF
once | TRBD2 | TRBJ2-3 | TRBV6-5 | TGTGCCAGCAGGTTAGAAGCGGGGAGCACAGATACGCAGTATTTT | CASRLEAGSTDTQYF
few | TRBD2 | TRBJ2-2 | TRBV6-4 | TGTGCCAGCAGTCTGACTAGCGCGAACACCGGGGAGCTGTTTTTT | CASSLTSANTGELFF
NA | NA | TRBJ1-1 | TRBV2 | TGTGCCAGCAGTGAGGTAACCCACACTGAAGCTTTCTTT | CASSEVTHTEAFF
NA | NA | TRBJ1-1 | TRBV19 | TGTGCCAGTAGTATAGGGTACACTGAAGCTTTCTTT | CASSIGYTEAFF
once | TRBD2 | TRBJ2-3 | TRBV5-1 | TGCGCCAGCAGCTTGGAAGCGGGAGGTTCCCCAGATACGCAGTATTTT | CASSLEAGGSPDTQYF
NA | NA | TRBJ2-1 | TRBV9 | TGTGCCAGCAGCGTAGAAGACGGGACCCCACGGAATGAGCAGTTCTTC | CASSVEDGTPRNEQFF
NA | NA | TRBJ2-7 | TRBV27 | TGTGCCAGCAGTTTATGGCCTGGAGACTACTACGAGCAGTACTTC | CASSLWPGDYYEQYF
NA | TRBD1 | TRBJ1-3 | TRBV6-5 | TGTGCCAGCAGTTACGGGACAGACTCTGGAAACACCATATATTTT | CASSYGTDSGNTIYF
NA | NA | TRBJ2-7 | TRBV7-8 | TGTGCCAGCAGCCTCACGGCAGGGGCCGAGCAGTACTTC | CASSLTAGAEQYF
NA | TRBD2 | TRBJ2-1 | TRBV5-1 | TGCGCCAGCAGGCCCGCCGGGACTAGTTCGGACCTCTGGAACCGTGAGCAGTTCTTC | CASRPAGTSSDLWNREQFF